A selection of T cell receptor beta chains follows, all from one sample in a study of blood T cell repertoires in COVID-19. Clones were read by immunoSEQ multiplex PCR, and TCRdb kept only the in-frame ones, dropping some. The data contain roughly 59,000 clones, about 83% of them singletons. Sequencing was performed on peripheral blood. The receptors come from a human donor in a cohort sampled during active COVID-19. Each CDR3 is given with its conserved first and last residue. Clone size is given for some rows only: seen once, a few or many times, or a class if the clone is expanded.

once | TRBJ2-5 | TRBV7-2 | CASSFGQAETQYF
- | TRBJ2-6 | TRBV19 | CASGMDNSGANVLTF
- | TRBJ2-7 | TRBV6-6 | CASSPSYEQYF
- | TRBJ2-2 | TRBV18 | CASSQSRGTGELFF
- | TRBJ1-2 | TRBV27 | CASSQTGGTGVDYGYTF
- | TRBJ2-1 | TRBV11-2 | CASSLWGTYNEQFF
- | TRBJ2-7 | TRBV9 | CASSVVGAGEQYF
- | TRBJ2-7 | TRBV23-1 | CASIYSHSYEQYF
- | TRBJ1-1 | TRBV7-8 | CASSPPPGQVSLPDTEAFF
once | TRBJ2-5 | TRBV21-1 | CASSGRVSGLQETQYF
few | TRBJ2-7 | TRBV18 | CASSPGTSVLDVDEQYF
- | TRBJ1-1 | TRBV10-3 | CAIRDRRMNTEAFF
once | TRBJ1-5 | TRBV19 | CASSIEANHHSNQPQHF
- | TRBJ2-7 | TRBV7-8 | CASSLGLAGVPSYEQYF
- | TRBJ1-5 | TRBV7-8 | CASSLMTGRQPRHF
- | TRBJ1-1 | TRBV5-4 | CASSLTGGERTEAFF
- | TRBJ1-6 | TRBV5-1 | CASSLEGANSPLHF
- | TRBJ1-5 | TRBV12-3/TRBV12-4 | CASRYYNQPQHF
- | TRBJ2-1 | TRBV4-1 | CASSQDVGLAGLEQFF
- | TRBJ1-1 | TRBV5-8 | CASSLRGNTEAFF
- | TRBJ2-5 | TRBV7-8 | CASSQNFGTSGSWTQYF
- | TRBJ2-3 | TRBV5-4 | CASSSRDSTTDTQYF